This T cell receptor (beta chain) was observed in a study of PD-1 blockade in classical Hodgkin lymphoma. Details on this clone: The antigen remains unidentified.

Brentuximab vedotin exposure varied, and every patient relapsed after autologous stem cell transplantation. The germline gives CDR1 MNHEY, CDR2 SVGAGI. This CDR3 has 14 amino acids. V lost 4 bases to trimming and J lost 1 base, with 10 bases between them. The repertoire was sequenced with immunoSEQ multiplex PCR; TCRdb's copy has only in-frame clones and lacks some. The table records more than 140,000 clones, 78% of them present only once. Findings of the study overall: Patients with an early start, nivolumab under 1 year after ASCT, were excluded.

The input for sequencing was peripheral blood mononuclear cells (PBMCs), taken before the second cycle of nivolumab. This TCR was sampled from a human donor with classical Hodgkin lymphoma. The V gene is TRBV6-5, the J gene TRBJ2-5; D is uncertain. Here the CDR3 DNA reads TGTGCCAGCAGTTCCCCAGGATTCCAAGAGACCCAGTACTTC. It specifies CASSSPGFQETQYF.